This is a list of T cell receptor beta chains from one sample in a study of blood T cell repertoires in COVID-19. Using immunoSEQ multiplex PCR, the repertoire was profiled, and TCRdb retains in-frame clones only, with some absent. The sample lists nearly 300,000 clones; 85% to 90% were seen once. The material sequenced was PBMCs or T cells enriched from blood (not recorded which). The receptors stem from a woman aged 45-59 years who had been exposed to COVID-19. The conserved cysteine and the conserved F or W are not part of the CDR3 here. Fields, in order: CDR3 protein, clone size, J gene, V gene. Not every row has a clone size; where given, it reads once, few, many or a size class.

ASSTPGGKLF once TRBJ1-4 TRBV28
ASSPKGLAGALSSTDTQY . TRBJ2-3 TRBV5-5
ASKWGQGTYEQY . TRBJ2-7 TRBV10-2
ASRAPGAGNQPQH . TRBJ1-5 TRBV19
AIKDSEAGDPYGYT . TRBJ1-2 TRBV10-3
ASSGRENSPLH . TRBJ1-6 TRBV19
ASSFSGQGSYEQY . TRBJ2-7 TRBV28
ASSLAGQASNTEAF . TRBJ1-1 TRBV28
ASSQMPLNEQF . TRBJ2-1 TRBV3-1/TRBV3-2
AISEWAGSGYGYT . TRBJ1-2 TRBV10-3
ASSARVFTEAF . TRBJ1-1 TRBV7-8
ASSDLPGQNTDTQY . TRBJ2-3 TRBV2
ASSVTGGMDEQF . TRBJ2-1 TRBV7-2
ASSLGTSPETQY . TRBJ2-5 TRBV19
ARGTGDANSPLH . TRBJ1-6 TRBV30
ASTQPSGGPQDNEQF once TRBJ2-1 TRBV2
ACGRANEKLF . TRBJ1-4 TRBV30
ASSQLGQFYGYT . TRBJ1-2 TRBV28
ASRVFGQGGTEAF . TRBJ1-1 TRBV27
ATSDAGSSNYGYT few TRBJ1-2 TRBV24-1
ASSTGLSTDTQY . TRBJ2-3 TRBV5-1
ASSSWTGNSGANVLT . TRBJ2-6 TRBV7-9